Each of the 26 T cell receptor beta chains below was sequenced from the same sample in a study of blood T cell repertoires in COVID-19. Data came from immunoSEQ multiplex PCR; TCRdb stores just in-frame clones and leaves some out. The profile shows around 130,000 clones, around four fifths of them singletons. The specimen sequenced was PBMCs or T cells enriched from blood (not recorded which). Every receptor here comes from a man aged 40-50 years with acute COVID-19.

This CDR3 is CASSFYGRPGAEAFF. In DNA, the CDR3 is TGTGCCAGCAGCTTTTATGGTCGGCCGGGGGCTGAAGCTTTCTTT. The rearrangement links TRBV5-6 to TRBJ1-1; a possible D gene is TRBD1 (5 bases). CDR3 length equals 15 residues. The V end lost 2 bases, the J end lost 6 bases, and 17 bases lay between the germline ends. Germline V lookup: CDR1 SGHDT, CDR2 YYEEEE.

V gene TRBV11-2 combines with J gene TRBJ1-6; D ambiguous. This CDR3 contains 14 residues. Germline V gene lookup returns CDR1 SGHAT and CDR2 FQNNGV. V dropped 3 bases and J dropped 0 bases, with 3 bases sitting between them. In DNA form, the CDR3 reads TGTGCCAGCAGCTTCAGCTCCTATAATTCACCCCTCCACTTT. It specifies CASSFSSYNSPLHF.

This clone was observed a few times. The chain uses TRBV6-5 and TRBJ1-1, with 11 bases fitting TRBD1. The V and J ends lost 10 bases and 3 bases, in that order; junction bases with no gene match: 4. The CDR3 contains 13 residues. In germline, CDR1 is MNHEY, CDR2 SVGAGI. CDR3: CATLGQGDTEAFF. As DNA, the CDR3 is TGTGCCACCTTGGGACAGGGGGACACTGAAGCTTTCTTT.

V and J are TRBV7-9 and TRBJ1-4; TRBD1 agrees at 9 bases. Trimming took 5 bases from V and 11 from J; bases not matched to a gene: 6. CDR1 and CDR2 from the germline V gene are SEHNR and FQNEAQ (reference sequence). This CDR3 is built from 13 residues. The CDR3 is CASSQQGAGKLFF. Here the CDR3 DNA reads TGTGCCAGCAGCCAACAGGGGGCAGGGAAACTGTTTTTT.

The chain links TRBV24-1 to TRBJ1-1; tentatively, D is TRBD1 (6 bases). Trimming shortened V by 1 base and J by 3 bases, and 14 bases separated the two germline ends. Per the germline V gene, CDR1 is KGHDR and CDR2 is SFDVKD. This CDR3 spans 16 amino acids. CDR3 DNA sequence: TGTGCCACCAGTGATTTTACAGGGACGATGTACACTGAAGCTTTCTTT. Protein: CATSDFTGTMYTEAFF.

The chain carries TRBV10-3 and TRBJ2-5, with 7 bases lining up with TRBD1. Germline CDR1 is ENHRY and CDR2 is SYGVKD. The trim removed 7 bases at V and 1 base at J, leaving 6 bases unmatched. This CDR3 is 14 amino acids long. This CDR3 is CAIKGSGGQETQYF. DNA for the CDR3: TGTGCCATCAAGGGATCAGGGGGCCAAGAGACCCAGTACTTC.

The chain couples TRBV28 to TRBJ1-2; D unclear. The germline gives CDR1 MDHEN, CDR2 SYDVKM. The CDR3 is 13 residues long. V was pared by 2 bases and J by 8 bases, with 12 bases between. CDR3 in DNA: TGTGCCAGCAGTTTACGCCCCCCGGGGGGCTACACCTTC. Its translation is CASSLRPPGGYTF.

This chain uses TRBV5-4 with TRBJ2-4; 10 nucleotides match TRBD1. Per germline, CDR1 SGHNT and CDR2 YYREEE (reference sequence). The CDR3 spans 14 residues. The V and J ends lost 2 bases and 9 bases, in that order; junction bases with no gene match: 5. The DNA of the CDR3 is TGTGCCAGCAGCTTAGGACAGGGGGAAGGCATTCAGTACTTC. It translates to CASSLGQGEGIQYF.

The chain joins TRBV28 to TRBJ2-1; TRBD1 is a possible D gene (6 bases). The ends were cut back, 6 bases at V and 5 bases at J, with 11 bases in the middle. The CDR3 contains 13 residues. Germline CDR1 is MDHEN and CDR2 is SYDVKM. The CDR3 nucleotides are TGTGCCAGCAGACAGGGATTACACAATGAGCAGTTCTTC. It is translated as CASRQGLHNEQFF.

The chain recombines TRBV7-3 with TRBJ1-1; TRBD1 matches at 7 bases. The CDR3 totals 13 residues. V gave up 5 bases and J gave up 4 bases; unmatched junction bases: 4. Germline V gives CDR1 SGHTA, CDR2 FQGTGA. This CDR3 is CASSRQGGTEAFF. CDR3 DNA: TGTGCCAGCAGCCGGCAGGGGGGCACTGAAGCTTTCTTT.

The DNA of the CDR3 is TGTGCCAGCAGCCCTCCGGGGGGGGAGACCCAGTACTTC. This translates into CASSPPGGETQYF. The chain couples TRBV11-2 to TRBJ2-5, with 8 bases aligning to TRBD2. V dropped 5 bases and J dropped 5; count of bases not matched to a gene: 4. There are 13 residues in the CDR3. The V gene's germline CDR1 is SGHAT and CDR2 FQNNGV. Full variable domain (missing parts from reference TRBV11-2 and TRBJ2-5): EAGVAQSPRYKIIEKRQSVAFWCNPISGHATLYWYQQILGQGPKLLIQFQNNGVVDDSQLPKDRFSAERLKGVDSTLKIQPAKLEDSAVYLCASSPPGGETQYFGPGTRLLVL.

V and J are TRBV29-1 and TRBJ2-1, with TRBD2 matching 14 bases. CDR3 length: 14 amino acids. CDR1 and CDR2 from the germline V gene are SQVTM and ANQGSEA. The V segment lost 4 bases and the J segment 8 bases; nucleotides outside the gene matches: 4. The CDR3: CSVVLGLAGDEQFF. CDR3 DNA: TGCAGCGTTGTCCTGGGACTAGCGGGGGATGAGCAGTTCTTC.

This clone was counted once. The CDR3 is CASSFGQYEQFF. CDR3 nucleotides: TGTGCCAGCAGTTTTGGGCAGTATGAGCAGTTCTTC. The chain is built from TRBV12-3 or TRBV12-4 and TRBJ2-1, with D unresolved. V lost 3 bases to trimming and J lost 8 bases, with 8 bases between them. The CDR3 sequence is 12 residues long.

This chain joins TRBV19 and TRBJ1-2; TRBD1 is a possible D gene (5 bases). CDR1 is LNHDA and CDR2 is SQIVND in the germline V gene (reference sequence). The V and J ends lost 5 bases and 0 bases respectively, with 10 bases between them. The CDR3 loop spans 14 amino acids. CDR3: CASSAQGSNYGYTF. The CDR3 coding sequence is TGTGCCAGTAGTGCCCAGGGTTCTAACTATGGCTACACCTTC.

The gene calls are TRBV28 and TRBJ2-5; 8 nucleotides align to TRBD2. Per germline, CDR1 MDHEN and CDR2 SYDVKM. The CDR3 contains 13 residues. The ends lost 7 bases at V and 3 bases at J; junction bases unmatched: 4. The CDR3 nucleotides read TGTGCCAGCAATTTTAGCGGGAAAGAGACCCAGTACTTC. Translating it yields CASNFSGKETQYF. The variable domain in full, completed from reference TRBV28 and TRBJ2-5, reads DVKVTQSSRYLVKRTGEKVFLECVQDMDHENMFWYRQDPGLGLRLIYFSYDVKMKEKGDIPEGYSVSREKKERFSLILESASTNQTSMYLCASNFSGKETQYFGPGTRLLVL.

This clone was observed once. The chain joins TRBV3-1 (or the pseudogene TRBV3-2) to TRBJ2-5; 7 nucleotides align to TRBD2. The CDR3 runs 16 residues. V gave up 4 bases and J gave up 2 bases; unmatched junction bases: 10. The germline V gene encodes CDR1 LGHDT and CDR2 YNNKEL (reference sequence). For the CDR3, the DNA is TGTGCCAGCAGCCTGGGCCCAGCGGGGATGCAAGAGACCCAGTACTTC. Its translation is CASSLGPAGMQETQYF.

V is TRBV6-5 and J is TRBJ1-2, with D possibly TRBD1 on 5 matching bases. The V end was cut by 2 bases, the J end by 8 bases, with 21 bases between. CDR1 MNHEY and CDR2 SVGAGI come from the germline V gene. The CDR3 contains 16 residues. The CDR3 region has the DNA TGTGCCAGCAGTTACGGGTGGGGCGTCGAAGGTGGGGGCTACACCTTC. Protein sequence: CASSYGWGVEGGGYTF.

This clone turned up a few times. The chain couples TRBV6-5 to TRBJ1-2; D unclear. This CDR3 spans 12 amino acids. CDR1 is MNHEY, CDR2 SVGAGI, per germline. V was pared by 7 bases and J by 3 bases, with 9 bases between. In nucleotides, the CDR3 is TGTGCCAGCACTTATGGAGACTATGGCTACACCTTC. It codes for CASTYGDYGYTF.

This chain uses TRBV7-9 with TRBJ1-2, with D unclear. The length of the CDR3 is 14 residues. CDR1 is SEHNR and CDR2 is FQNEAQ in the germline V gene (reference sequence). With 2 bases removed from V and 4 bases from J, the gap between germline ends came to 11 bases. The CDR3 loop is CASSLPGLVYGYTF. CDR3 nucleotide sequence: TGTGCCAGCAGCTTACCAGGATTAGTCTATGGCTACACCTTC.

The chain is built from TRBV10-3 and TRBJ1-6, with 9 nucleotides matching TRBD1. The CDR3 is made up of 13 amino acids. Germline V gene lookup returns CDR1 ENHRY and CDR2 SYGVKD. After removal of 6 bases from V and 10 bases from J, the junction contained 4 bases not matched to a gene. CDR3 nucleotides: TGTGCCATCAGGACAGGGGGAGAATCACCCCTCCACTTT. This translates into CAIRTGGESPLHF.

This chain uses TRBV6-5 with TRBJ2-2, with 7 bases aligning to TRBD2. This CDR3 is 15 amino acids long. Germline V gives CDR1 MNHEY, CDR2 SVGAGI. The junction had 10 bases not matched to a gene; V was cut back by 8 bases and J by 4 bases. The CDR3 region is CASFVGGSLTGELFF. The CDR3 nucleotides are TGTGCCAGCTTTGTGGGCGGGAGCCTCACCGGGGAGCTGTTTTTT.

V usage is TRBV9 and J usage is TRBJ1-3, with D unresolved. Germline V CDR1 and CDR2: SGDLS, YYNGEE. This CDR3 comprises 16 residues. Trimming removed 2 bases at V and 2 bases at J, with 14 bases between. The CDR3 region is CASSVEEGYPGNTIYF. In DNA form, the CDR3 reads TGTGCCAGCAGCGTGGAGGAGGGATATCCTGGAAACACCATATATTTT.

This chain joins TRBV9 and TRBJ2-5; 9 bases match TRBD2. V trimming: 3 bases; J trimming: 4 bases; junction bases outside the gene matches: 7. CDR1 is SGDLS and CDR2 is YYNGEE in the germline V gene. The CDR3 spans 15 residues. CDR3 in DNA: TGTGCCAGCAGCGATGGCGGGGGGGTACGAGAGACCCAGTACTTC. This gives the protein CASSDGGGVRETQYF.

DNA of the CDR3: TGTGCCAGCAGAGAAGCGGATAAAGAGACCCAGTACTTC. As protein: CASREADKETQYF. The chain uses TRBV28 and TRBJ2-5; a possible D gene is TRBD2 (5 bases). Germline loops: CDR1 MDHEN, CDR2 SYDVKM. V was pared by 6 bases and J by 3 bases, with 11 bases between. The CDR3 is 13 amino acids.

This clone was seen only once. The genes are TRBV3-1 (or the pseudogene TRBV3-2) and TRBJ2-7; 10 bases are a match to TRBD2. The V and J ends lost 4 bases and 9 bases, in that order; junction bases with no gene match: 15. The CDR3 spans 16 residues. In germline, CDR1 is LGHDT, CDR2 YNNKEL (reference sequence). The CDR3 here is CASSPGLAVLQWAQYF. The CDR3, as DNA: TGTGCCAGCAGCCCCGGACTAGCGGTACTACAGTGGGCGCAGTACTTC.

The chain employs TRBV14 and TRBJ2-5, with a tentative D call TRBD1 (6 bases). Trimming took 1 base from V and 0 from J, leaving 9 bases between them. CDR1 and CDR2 from the germline V gene are SGHDN and FVKESK. The CDR3 is made up of 15 amino acids. The CDR3 DNA sequence: TGTGCCAGCAGCCAAGTACGGACAGACCAAGAGACCCAGTACTTC. It yields the protein CASSQVRTDQETQYF.